These T cell receptor beta chains were read from a single sample in a study of cytomegalovirus exposure and HLA in healthy donors. Some clones are missing from TCRdb's copy, which holds only in-frame ones; the method was immunoSEQ multiplex PCR. The table lists about 120,000 clones, around 81% of them singletons. Sequencing was performed on PBMCs. These receptors all come from a woman in her thirties or forties in good health and CMV-seronegative. Each CDR3 is given with its conserved first and last residue. Each record gives: V gene, J gene, D gene, clone size, CDR3 DNA, CDR3 protein. A D gene is named only where the DNA matches it firmly. The size entry is marked missing in some rows and otherwise reads once, few, many or a size class.

TRBV28,TRBJ2-7,TRBD2,-,TGTGCCAGCAGTTTTCCGGCGGGAGGGTCTTGGGAGCAGTACTTC,CASSFPAGGSWEQYF
TRBV30,TRBJ1-1,TRBD1,-,TGTGCCTGGCGACAAAAGAGGGACAGGGGACTGAACACTGAAGCTTTCTTT,CAWRQKRDRGLNTEAFF
TRBV9,TRBJ2-1,TRBD1,-,TGTGCCAGCAGCGCCGGGACAGGGACCCATGAGCAGTTCTTC,CASSAGTGTHEQFF
TRBV6-6,TRBJ1-2,TRBD1,-,TGTGCCAGCAGTTACTCGCCAGGGGGGTATGGCTACACCTTC,CASSYSPGGYGYTF
TRBV18,TRBJ2-2,TRBD1,-,TGTGCCAGCTCATCGACAGGGTCCGGGGAGCTGTTTTTT,CASSSTGSGELFF
TRBV5-6,TRBJ2-3,TRBD2,-,TGTGCCAGCAGCTTGATAGCGGGAGGGCCATCAGATACGCAGTATTTT,CASSLIAGGPSDTQYF
TRBV5-5,TRBJ1-5,TRBD1,-,TGTGCCAGCAGTAGGAGCGACAACAGGGGTGGGGGCAATCAGCCCCAGCATTTT,CASSRSDNRGGGNQPQHF
TRBV11-3,TRBJ2-3,-,-,TGTGCCAGCAGCTTAGGGGTGGCGGCCGCCACAGATACGCAGTATTTT,CASSLGVAAATDTQYF
TRBV2,TRBJ2-7,TRBD2,-,TGTGCCAGCAGCCTCCCTAGCGGCCCCCTTTACGAGCAGTACTTC,CASSLPSGPLYEQYF
TRBV6-1,TRBJ1-1,-,-,TGTGCCAGCTGGGGGGGAGGACGGAACACTGAAGCTTTCTTT,CASWGGGRNTEAFF
TRBV7-2,TRBJ1-1,-,-,TGTGCCAGCAGCTCGGCGGGCCGGGGTGAAGCTTTCTTT,CASSSAGRGEAFF
TRBV5-6,TRBJ1-1,-,-,TGTGCCAGCAGCTGGGGCGGGGAGAGCACTGAAGCTTTCTTT,CASSWGGESTEAFF
TRBV2,TRBJ1-6,-,-,TGTGCCAGCAGGCGGACAGAGACGGGTTCACCCCTCCACTTT,CASRRTETGSPLHF
TRBV6-1,TRBJ2-3,TRBD2,-,TGTGCCAGCAGACGACTAGCGGGAGGCACAGATACGCAGTATTTT,CASRRLAGGTDTQYF
TRBV27,TRBJ1-5,-,-,TGTGCCAGCAGTTATCGAGGGAGGAATCAGCCCCAGCATTTT,CASSYRGRNQPQHF
TRBV2,TRBJ2-1,TRBD2,-,TGTGCCAGCAGATCACTTTGGACTAGCGGAAATGAGCAGTTCTTC,CASRSLWTSGNEQFF
TRBV19,TRBJ2-7,TRBD2,-,TGTGCCAGTAGTACCAAGACTAGCGGCAAAATCTACGAGCAGTACTTC,CASSTKTSGKIYEQYF
TRBV5-6,TRBJ2-5,-,few,TGTGCCAGCAGCCGCGTTCAGGGGCACCAAGAGACCCAGTACTTC,CASSRVQGHQETQYF
TRBV2,TRBJ2-7,-,-,TGTGCCAGCAGTGTGGGGCGGGAAGCCTACGAGCAGTACTTC,CASSVGREAYEQYF
TRBV11-2,TRBJ2-7,TRBD1,-,TGTGCCAGCAGCTCATCTACGACCGGGACAGGGGCCTACGAGCAGTACTTC,CASSSSTTGTGAYEQYF
TRBV6-5,TRBJ1-2,TRBD1,-,TGTGCCAGCAGTCCTATACAGGGGTCTAACTATGGCTACACCTTC,CASSPIQGSNYGYTF
TRBV9,TRBJ2-3,-,few,TGTGCCAGCAGCGGAGGCACAGATACGCAGTATTTT,CASSGGTDTQYF
TRBV7-2,TRBJ1-1,-,-,TGTGCCAGCAGCCTGCGTATGAACACTGAAGCTTTCTTT,CASSLRMNTEAFF
TRBV6-5,TRBJ1-1,-,-,TGTGCCAGCAGCAGGGCACGGAACACTGAAGCTTTCTTT,CASSRARNTEAFF
TRBV29-1,TRBJ2-1,-,once,TGCTCCTCCTCGAGCTCCTACAATGAGCAGTTCTTC,CSSSSSYNEQFF
TRBV5-1,TRBJ1-1,-,-,TGCGCCAGCAGCTTTAACATGAACACTGAAGCTTTCTTT,CASSFNMNTEAFF
TRBV6-5,TRBJ2-1,TRBD1,once,TGTGCCAGCAGGCGGACAGGGTCCTACAATGAGCAGTTCTTC,CASRRTGSYNEQFF
TRBV6-6,TRBJ1-3,TRBD1,-,TGTGCCAGCAGTGCGTTCGGACAGGGAAGGAACACCATATATTTT,CASSAFGQGRNTIYF
TRBV7-2,TRBJ1-5,-,-,TGTGCCAGCAGCTACGCGGGGCGGGTGGATCAGCCCCAGCATTTT,CASSYAGRVDQPQHF
TRBV5-6,TRBJ1-2,TRBD1,-,TGTGCCAGCAGCCCGGGGACAGGGGTTGGCTATGGCTACACCTTC,CASSPGTGVGYGYTF
TRBV14,TRBJ1-2,-,once,TGTGCCAGCAGCCAAGAGGTCAGGACTCTCTATGGCTACACCTTC,CASSQEVRTLYGYTF
TRBV27,TRBJ2-7,TRBD2,-,TGTGCCAGCAGTACCGGGACTAGCGGGAGTCCCTACGAGCAGTACTTC,CASSTGTSGSPYEQYF
TRBV5-6,TRBJ2-7,TRBD1,-,TGTGCCAGCAGACGGGGGACAGGGGGCGTCTATGAGCAGTACTTC,CASRRGTGGVYEQYF
TRBV7-9,TRBJ2-1,TRBD2,-,TGTGCCAGCAGCTCACATAGCGGGGGGGCCGGCGATGAGCAGTTCTTC,CASSSHSGGAGDEQFF
TRBV5-4,TRBJ2-7,TRBD2,-,TGTGCCAGCAGCCCGGATGCCGGGACTAGCGGGATCGAGCAGTACTTC,CASSPDAGTSGIEQYF
TRBV7-9,TRBJ1-1,TRBD1,-,TGTTCCAGCAGCTCGGGACAGCTGAACACTGAAGCTTTCTTT,CSSSSGQLNTEAFF
TRBV27,TRBJ1-1,-,-,TGTGCCAGCAGTTTGGCGGCTCGAAACACTGAAGCTTTCTTT,CASSLAARNTEAFF
TRBV14,TRBJ1-1,TRBD1,-,TGTGCCAGCAGCGGCCGGGACAGGGTTCGGAACACTGAAGCTTTCTTT,CASSGRDRVRNTEAFF
TRBV5-4,TRBJ2-1,TRBD2,-,TGTGCCAGCAGCTTTGGTAGCGGGGGGGCCGAGGAGCAGTTCTTC,CASSFGSGGAEEQFF
TRBV9,TRBJ2-1,TRBD2,once,TGTGCCAGCAGCGTAGGCGGGACTATATACAATGAGCAGTTCTTC,CASSVGGTIYNEQFF